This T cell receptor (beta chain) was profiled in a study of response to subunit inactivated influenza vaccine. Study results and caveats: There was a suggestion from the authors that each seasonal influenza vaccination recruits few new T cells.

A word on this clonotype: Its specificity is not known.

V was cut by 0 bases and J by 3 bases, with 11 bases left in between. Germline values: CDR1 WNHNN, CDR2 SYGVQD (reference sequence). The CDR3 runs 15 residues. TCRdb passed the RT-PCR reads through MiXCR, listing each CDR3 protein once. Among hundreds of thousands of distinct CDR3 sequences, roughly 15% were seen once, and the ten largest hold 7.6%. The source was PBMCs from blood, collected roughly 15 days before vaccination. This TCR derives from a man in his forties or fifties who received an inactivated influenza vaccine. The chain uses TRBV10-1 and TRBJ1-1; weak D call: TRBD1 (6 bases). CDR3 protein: CASSESGGSYTEAFF. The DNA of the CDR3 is TGCGCCAGCAGTGAGTCGGGGGGCTCGTACACTGAAGCTTTCTTT.